A single sample is the source of the 13 T cell receptor beta chains below, sequenced in a study of T cell responses to AZD1222 COVID-19 vaccine. The table came from immunoSEQ multiplex PCR; TCRdb's copy has only in-frame clones and leaves some out. The sample records about 130,000 clones, 90% being singletons. The starting material was peripheral blood, obtained on day 0 of AZD1222 vaccination. The receptors were gathered from an adult in good health.

As regards this clone: Additional DNA sequences in this sample encode the identical CDR3. The rearrangement joins TRBV7-2 to TRBJ2-7; no reliable D call. The germline CDR1 and CDR2 sequences are SGHTA and FQGNSA. The CDR3 has 11 amino acids. V lost 3 bases, J lost 1 base, and 1 base lay in between. The CDR3 reads CASSFSYEQYF. The DNA for the CDR3 is TGTGCCAGCAGCTTTTCCTACGAGCAGTACTTC.

This chain connects TRBV4-3 to TRBJ1-2, with 9 nucleotides matching TRBD1. The CDR3 totals 15 residues. CDR1 is LGHNA, CDR2 YSLEER, per germline. The ends lost 1 base at V and 7 bases at J; junction bases unmatched: 7. Written as DNA, the CDR3 is TGCGCCAGCAGCCAAGTCGGTGGGACAGGGATTGGCTACACCTTC. Protein: CASSQVGGTGIGYTF.

The chain links TRBV6-2 or TRBV6-3 to TRBJ2-5; D is unresolved. Germline CDR1 is MNHEY and CDR2 is SVGEGT. V dropped 2 bases and J dropped 2 bases, with 6 bases sitting between them. CDR3 length: 13 residues. The chain's CDR3 is CASSYQAQETQYF. CDR3 nucleotides: TGTGCCAGCAGTTACCAGGCTCAAGAGACCCAGTACTTC.

CDR3 coding DNA: TGTGCCAGCAGCTTCCTAGCGGGGGGGCCTGGTACCGGGGAGCTGTTTTTT. This encodes CASSFLAGGPGTGELFF. The chain has TRBV11-3 and TRBJ2-2; 12 bases match TRBD2. V was clipped by 3 bases and J by 5 bases; unmatched bases: 7. This CDR3 is built from 17 residues. Germline CDR1 SGHNT, CDR2 YENEEA.

V gene TRBV15 combines with J gene TRBJ1-1, with a tentative D call TRBD1 (5 bases). Trimming removed 1 base from V and 5 bases from J, with 14 bases in between. The CDR3 consists of 15 residues. Germline CDR1 and CDR2: LNHNV and YYDKDF (reference sequence). CDR3 residues: CATSRVGGYGTEAFF. The CDR3 nucleotides read TGTGCCACCAGCAGAGTCGGGGGGTACGGTACTGAAGCTTTCTTT.

The J gene is TRBJ2-7, the V gene TRBV24-1; the D gene is possibly TRBD1 (6 bases). There are 13 residues in the CDR3. Germline CDR1 KGHDR, CDR2 SFDVKD. Trimming cost V 3 bases and J 4 bases, with 9 bases left between them. CDR3 region: CATSDPDRYEQYF. CDR3 in DNA: TGTGCCACCAGTGATCCTGACAGGTACGAGCAGTACTTC.

The chain joins TRBV28 to TRBJ1-1; D unclear. The CDR3 runs to 14 residues. Per germline, CDR1 MDHEN and CDR2 SYDVKM. V lost 2 bases and J 0 bases, leaving 7 bases between the germline ends. The CDR3 DNA is TGTGCCAGCAGTTTACCACAATTGAACACTGAAGCTTTCTTT. This encodes CASSLPQLNTEAFF.

The rearrangement links TRBV5-4 to TRBJ2-6; D uncertain. The germline CDR1 and CDR2 sequences are SGHNT and YYREEE (reference sequence). This CDR3 contains 15 residues. The V and J ends lost 2 bases and 0 bases respectively, with 6 bases between them. The CDR3 is CASSFPGSGANVLTF. For the CDR3, the DNA is TGTGCCAGCAGCTTCCCTGGCTCTGGGGCCAACGTCCTGACTTTC. Full variable domain (outside the CDR3, taken from reference TRBV5-4 and TRBJ2-6): ETGVTQSPTHLIKTRGQQVTLRCSSQSGHNTVSWYQQALGQGPQFIFQYYREEENGRGNFPPRFSGLQFPNYSSELNVNALELDDSALYLCASSFPGSGANVLTFGAGSRLTVL.

The chain combines TRBV30 with TRBJ1-2; no definite D call. The germline V and J ends were trimmed by 2 bases and 0 bases, with 4 bases remaining between them. This CDR3 comprises 12 residues. Germline-derived CDR1 and CDR2 are GTSNPN and SVGIG (reference sequence). CDR3 nucleotide sequence: TGTGCCTGGAGTCACGCTAACTATGGCTACACCTTC. This codes for CAWSHANYGYTF. The full variable domain, with the rest looked up from reference TRBV30 and TRBJ1-2, is SQTIHQWPATLVQPVGSPLSLECTVEGTSNPNLYWYRQAAGRGLQLLFYSVGIGQISSEVPQNLSASRPQDRQFILSSKKLLLSDSGFYLCAWSHANYGYTFGSGTRLTVV.

This clone occurred once. The genes are TRBV12-5 and TRBJ2-1; 9 positions match TRBD1. CDR1 and CDR2 from the germline V gene are LGHNT and FRNRAP. The CDR3 has 14 residues. After removal of 5 bases from V and 5 bases from J, the junction contained 4 bases not matched to a gene. The CDR3 here is CASGAGQGNNEQFF. The CDR3 DNA reads as TGTGCTAGTGGTGCGGGACAGGGTAACAATGAGCAGTTCTTC.

The J gene is TRBJ1-5, the V gene TRBV2; D not resolved. The germline gives CDR1 SNHLY, CDR2 FYNNEI. Deletions cut 4 bases from V and 1 base from J, with 11 bases between. The CDR3 contains 15 residues. DNA for the CDR3: TGTGCCAGCAGTGGGCGCCGCGGGAGCAATCAGCCCCAGCATTTT. It is translated as CASSGRRGSNQPQHF.

V usage is TRBV7-3 and J usage is TRBJ2-6; a possible D gene is TRBD1 (5 bases). Per the germline V gene, CDR1 is SGHTA and CDR2 is FQGTGA. Trimming removed 5 bases from V and 4 bases from J, with 12 bases in between. CDR3 length: 15 residues. The CDR3 nucleotides read TGTGCCAGCAGCCCGCCAGGGTCGGGGGCCAACGTCCTGACTTTC. Its protein is CASSPPGSGANVLTF.

This chain joins TRBV20-1 and TRBJ2-5, with D possibly called TRBD1 or TRBD2 (6 bases each). Germline V gives CDR1 DFQATT, CDR2 SNEGSKA (reference sequence). Trimming took 3 bases from V and 4 from J, leaving 12 bases between them. The CDR3 extends over 13 amino acids. The CDR3 DNA follows: TGCAGTGCTAGTCGGGGGCGGGGAGAGACCCAGTACTTC. It yields the protein CSASRGRGETQYF.